The 7 T cell receptor beta chains presented below share a single source sample, sequenced in a study of blood T cells in healthy people across ages. Alongside a J-beta primer mix, a sample-barcoded 5' primer served in a second PCR lasting roughly 7 to 11 cycles. In TCRdb, the 5' RACE reads were re-called with MiXCR into one record per CDR3 protein. The sample consists of hundreds of thousands of distinct CDR3 sequences, 40% to 45% of them appearing once. Source material: blood. Source of these receptors: a man aged 80 or over in good health.

The table lists this clonotype with a few counts. J is TRBJ2-3 and V is TRBV7-3, with D maybe TRBD2 (6 bases). CDR1 is SGHTA and CDR2 is FQGTGA in the germline V gene. The CDR3 has 14 residues. V lost 5 bases and J lost 4, with 13 bases in between. The CDR3 protein is CASSQSQRADTQYF. CDR3 coding DNA: TGTGCCAGCAGCCAGTCGCAGCGGGCAGATACGCAGTATTTT.

The chain has TRBV10-3 and TRBJ1-1; D not certain. V was pared by 7 bases and J by 1 base, with 13 bases between. Germline-derived CDR1 and CDR2 are ENHRY and SYGVKD. This CDR3 region has 14 residues. CDR3 in amino acids: CAITPGGPNTEAFF. The CDR3 DNA reads TGTGCCATCACACCGGGAGGACCGAACACTGAAGCTTTCTTT.

The chain couples TRBV20-1 to TRBJ2-7, with D possibly being TRBD1 (6 bases). The CDR3 totals 16 residues. Germline CDR1 reads DFQATT; CDR2 reads SNEGSKA (reference sequence). Trimming stripped 5 bases from V and 0 bases from J, with 20 bases between. CDR3 nucleotide sequence: TGCAGTGCTTGGGCGCGGAGCCAGGGGTACTCCTACGAGCAGTACTTC. It specifies CSAWARSQGYSYEQYF.

The chain recombines TRBV6-2 or TRBV6-3 with TRBJ2-5; 8 positions agree with TRBD2. The trim removed 0 bases at V and 2 bases at J, leaving 8 bases unmatched. Germline V gene data show CDR1 as MNHEY and CDR2 as SVGEGT. The CDR3 extends over 17 amino acids. The chain's CDR3 is CASSYSLSGALQETQYF. Here the CDR3 DNA reads TGTGCCAGCAGTTACTCGCTTAGCGGGGCACTACAAGAGACCCAGTACTTC.

This clonotype was detected a few times. The chain employs TRBV10-3 and TRBJ2-7; D perhaps matches TRBD2 (6 bases). Germline lookup yields CDR1 ENHRY and CDR2 SYGVKD. There are 16 residues in the CDR3. Trimming took off 3 bases at V and 4 bases at J, with 19 bases between the two ends. The CDR3 DNA is TGTGCCATCAGTGACCGGGGACTGTCGCAGACATACGAGCAGTACTTC. Amino acid sequence: CAISDRGLSQTYEQYF.

The gene calls are TRBV6-2 or TRBV6-3 and TRBJ2-2; 12 nucleotides align to TRBD2. Germline V gives CDR1 MNHEY, CDR2 SVGEGT. V gave up 7 bases and J gave up 6 bases; unmatched junction bases: 9. The CDR3 consists of 16 residues. The CDR3 protein is CASTSPLAGGAGELFF. The CDR3 DNA is TGTGCCAGCACCTCTCCTCTAGCGGGAGGGGCCGGGGAGCTGTTTTTT.

In DNA form, the CDR3 reads TGCAGTGTTGAAATAGCGGATGAGCAGTACTTC. Encoded protein: CSVEIADEQYF. The rearrangement joins TRBV20-1 to TRBJ2-7; D may be TRBD2 (6 bases). The CDR3 loop spans 11 amino acids. Germline V gene lookup returns CDR1 DFQATT and CDR2 SNEGSKA (reference sequence). V was cut by 7 bases and J by 7 bases, with 14 bases left in between.